The rows below give T cell receptor beta chains drawn from one sample of a study of blood T cell repertoires in COVID-19. Libraries were prepared by immunoSEQ multiplex PCR; TCRdb keeps only in-frame clonotypes and omits some of them. The profile covers 65,000 to 95,000 clones, with approximately 78% appearing a single time and about a third taken by the ten largest. The sequenced material came from peripheral blood. The source of these receptors is a man in his sixties with COVID-19, enrolled during active disease. The CDR3 runs from the conserved cysteine through the conserved F or W. D genes are given only for firm matches. The listing skips clone size in some rows; elsewhere it reads once, few, many or a size class.

d_gene: -
j_gene: TRBJ2-7
abundance: -
v_gene: TRBV20-1
CDR3aa: CSASWKGTSYEQYF
CDR3nt: TGCAGTGCTAGTTGGAAGGGGACTTCCTACGAGCAGTACTTC

d_gene: -
j_gene: TRBJ2-7
abundance: -
v_gene: TRBV11-3
CDR3aa: CASSLDLREQYF
CDR3nt: TGTGCCAGCAGCTTAGATCTGCGGGAGCAGTACTTC

d_gene: -
j_gene: TRBJ1-2
abundance: once
v_gene: TRBV18
CDR3aa: CASSPPGGPYGYTF
CDR3nt: TGTGCCAGCTCACCCCCGGGAGGACCCTATGGCTACACCTTC

d_gene: -
j_gene: TRBJ2-5
abundance: -
v_gene: TRBV5-1
CDR3aa: CASSLGTVQETQYF
CDR3nt: TGCGCCAGCAGCTTGGGGACAGTACAAGAGACCCAGTACTTC

d_gene: TRBD1
j_gene: TRBJ1-4
abundance: few
v_gene: TRBV2
CDR3aa: CASSPLGQATNEKLFF
CDR3nt: TGTGCCAGCAGTCCCTTAGGACAGGCAACTAATGAAAAACTGTTTTTT

d_gene: TRBD1
j_gene: TRBJ2-5
abundance: -
v_gene: TRBV7-2
CDR3aa: CASSPRQGQETQYF
CDR3nt: TGTGCCAGCAGCCCGCGACAGGGCCAAGAGACCCAGTACTTC

d_gene: TRBD1
j_gene: TRBJ2-5
abundance: -
v_gene: TRBV30
CDR3aa: CAWSTGGRTQYF
CDR3nt: TGTGCCTGGAGTACAGGGGGAAGGACCCAGTACTTC

d_gene: -
j_gene: TRBJ1-4
abundance: -
v_gene: TRBV2
CDR3aa: CASSSRGGVGEKLFF
CDR3nt: TGTGCCAGCAGCTCCCGAGGGGGAGTGGGTGAAAAACTGTTTTTT

d_gene: -
j_gene: TRBJ2-1
abundance: -
v_gene: TRBV11-3
CDR3aa: CASSPGLLLSSYNEQFF
CDR3nt: TGTGCCAGCAGCCCGGGACTTCTCCTGAGCTCCTACAATGAGCAGTTCTTC

d_gene: -
j_gene: TRBJ1-1
abundance: -
v_gene: TRBV27
CDR3aa: CASIKSTLRQGTEAFF
CDR3nt: TGTGCCAGCATCAAAAGTACCCTCCGGCAGGGCACTGAAGCTTTCTTT

d_gene: TRBD2
j_gene: TRBJ2-3
abundance: -
v_gene: TRBV7-9
CDR3aa: CASSSLTSGKADTQYF
CDR3nt: TGTGCCAGCAGCTCCCTGACTAGCGGGAAAGCAGATACGCAGTATTTT

d_gene: TRBD1
j_gene: TRBJ1-1
abundance: -
v_gene: TRBV19
CDR3aa: CASRTTGGDTEAFF
CDR3nt: TGTGCCAGTAGGACGACAGGGGGTGACACTGAAGCTTTCTTT

d_gene: TRBD1
j_gene: TRBJ1-2
abundance: -
v_gene: TRBV12-3/TRBV12-4
CDR3aa: CASRGQGRDGYTF
CDR3nt: TGTGCCAGCAGGGGACAGGGGCGGGATGGCTACACCTTC

d_gene: -
j_gene: TRBJ1-1
abundance: -
v_gene: TRBV5-1
CDR3aa: CASSSSGTINTEAFF
CDR3nt: TGCGCCAGCAGCTCCTCCGGGACAATCAACACTGAAGCTTTCTTT

d_gene: -
j_gene: TRBJ2-5
abundance: -
v_gene: TRBV6-5
CDR3aa: CASRTGSATETQYF
CDR3nt: TGTGCCAGCAGAACAGGGTCGGCTACAGAGACCCAGTACTTC

d_gene: -
j_gene: TRBJ2-2
abundance: -
v_gene: TRBV19
CDR3aa: CASTGLRGGELFF
CDR3nt: TGTGCCAGCACTGGACTCCGAGGGGGGGAGCTGTTTTTT

d_gene: TRBD2
j_gene: TRBJ2-3
abundance: -
v_gene: TRBV2
CDR3aa: CASSRDGGADTQYF
CDR3nt: TGTGCCAGCAGCCGAGACGGGGGGGCAGATACGCAGTATTTT

d_gene: TRBD1
j_gene: TRBJ1-6
abundance: -
v_gene: TRBV7-2
CDR3aa: CASSPRPGQGQNSPLHF
CDR3nt: TGTGCCAGCAGCCCTAGGCCGGGACAGGGGCAAAATTCACCCCTCCACTTT

d_gene: TRBD1
j_gene: TRBJ2-1
abundance: -
v_gene: TRBV24-1
CDR3aa: CATSDQGGQGSLNEQFF
CDR3nt: TGTGCCACCAGTGATCAAGGGGGACAGGGGTCGCTCAATGAGCAGTTCTTC

d_gene: TRBD1
j_gene: TRBJ1-6
abundance: -
v_gene: TRBV5-6
CDR3aa: CASSLPGQNLNSPLHF
CDR3nt: TGTGCCAGCAGCTTACCGGGACAGAACCTGAATTCACCCCTCCACTTT

d_gene: TRBD2
j_gene: TRBJ2-6
abundance: -
v_gene: TRBV6-6
CDR3aa: CASSYSSGAGANVLTF
CDR3nt: TGTGCCAGCAGTTACTCGAGCGGGGCTGGGGCCAACGTCCTGACTTTC

d_gene: TRBD2
j_gene: TRBJ2-2
abundance: -
v_gene: TRBV7-7
CDR3aa: CASSLGTRDTGELFF
CDR3nt: TGTGCTAGCAGCTTGGGGACTAGGGACACCGGGGAGCTGTTTTTT

d_gene: -
j_gene: TRBJ1-1
abundance: -
v_gene: TRBV29-1
CDR3aa: CSVQRDITEAFF
CDR3nt: TGCAGCGTTCAGAGGGACATCACTGAAGCTTTCTTT

d_gene: TRBD2
j_gene: TRBJ2-1
abundance: -
v_gene: TRBV10-3
CDR3aa: CAIRTSPGPEEEQFF
CDR3nt: TGTGCCATCAGGACTAGCCCCGGTCCGGAGGAAGAGCAGTTCTTC

d_gene: -
j_gene: TRBJ1-1
abundance: -
v_gene: TRBV9
CDR3aa: CASSADTRSEAFF
CDR3nt: TGTGCCAGCAGCGCGGACACGAGGAGTGAAGCTTTCTTT

d_gene: TRBD2
j_gene: TRBJ2-7
abundance: once
v_gene: TRBV9
CDR3aa: CASSVAPTGRTYEQYF
CDR3nt: TGTGCCAGCAGCGTAGCTCCAACCGGGAGGACCTACGAGCAGTACTTC

d_gene: -
j_gene: TRBJ1-2
abundance: -
v_gene: TRBV2
CDR3aa: CASCTGPPWPGYTF
CDR3nt: TGTGCCAGTTGTACAGGGCCTCCCTGGCCTGGCTACACCTTC

d_gene: -
j_gene: TRBJ2-5
abundance: -
v_gene: TRBV4-3
CDR3aa: CASSRSRGETQYF
CDR3nt: TGCGCCAGCAGCCGCTCGCGCGGGGAGACCCAGTACTTC

d_gene: -
j_gene: TRBJ2-3
abundance: -
v_gene: TRBV18
CDR3aa: CASSPPLGRDTDTQYF
CDR3nt: TGTGCCAGCTCACCACCGTTGGGCAGGGACACAGATACGCAGTATTTT

d_gene: TRBD2
j_gene: TRBJ2-1
abundance: -
v_gene: TRBV11-3
CDR3aa: CASSLGISGRASTNEQFF
CDR3nt: TGTGCCAGCAGCTTAGGTATTAGCGGGAGGGCCTCTACGAATGAGCAGTTCTTC

d_gene: TRBD1
j_gene: TRBJ1-4
abundance: once
v_gene: TRBV10-3
CDR3aa: CAISPGTGGPNEKLFF
CDR3nt: TGTGCCATCAGCCCCGGGACAGGGGGGCCTAATGAAAAACTGTTTTTT

d_gene: TRBD2
j_gene: TRBJ2-7
abundance: -
v_gene: TRBV4-2
CDR3aa: CASSQTSGSSYEQYF
CDR3nt: TGTGCCAGCAGCCAAACTAGCGGGAGCTCCTACGAGCAGTACTTC

d_gene: -
j_gene: TRBJ1-6
abundance: few
v_gene: TRBV15
CDR3aa: CATSRDTDNSPLHF
CDR3nt: TGTGCCACCAGCAGAGATACGGATAATTCACCCCTCCACTTT

d_gene: TRBD1
j_gene: TRBJ2-4
abundance: -
v_gene: TRBV27
CDR3aa: CASRPDRGLRAKNIQYF
CDR3nt: TGTGCCAGCAGACCCGACAGGGGCCTGAGGGCCAAAAACATTCAGTACTTC

d_gene: TRBD1
j_gene: TRBJ1-6
abundance: -
v_gene: TRBV19
CDR3aa: CASYGQGEGSPLHF
CDR3nt: TGTGCCAGTTATGGACAGGGAGAGGGTTCACCCCTCCACTTT

d_gene: TRBD1
j_gene: TRBJ1-6
abundance: -
v_gene: TRBV6-5
CDR3aa: CASSYWDSTYNSPLHF
CDR3nt: TGTGCCAGCAGTTACTGGGACAGCACCTATAATTCACCCCTCCACTTT

d_gene: TRBD1
j_gene: TRBJ1-4
abundance: -
v_gene: TRBV3-1/TRBV3-2
CDR3aa: CASSQAGGNEKLFF
CDR3nt: TGTGCCAGCAGCCAAGCAGGGGGCAATGAAAAACTGTTTTTT

d_gene: TRBD1
j_gene: TRBJ1-5
abundance: -
v_gene: TRBV6-6
CDR3aa: CASSATGTGENQPQHF
CDR3nt: TGTGCCAGCAGTGCTACCGGGACAGGAGAGAATCAGCCCCAGCATTTT

d_gene: TRBD1
j_gene: TRBJ1-6
abundance: -
v_gene: TRBV5-1
CDR3aa: CASSLGTGASSPLHF
CDR3nt: TGCGCCAGCAGCTTGGGGACAGGGGCCAGTTCACCCCTCCACTTT

d_gene: -
j_gene: TRBJ2-1
abundance: -
v_gene: TRBV11-2
CDR3aa: CASSPWKRIDYNEQFF
CDR3nt: TGTGCCAGCAGCCCCTGGAAGCGGATTGACTACAATGAGCAGTTCTTC

d_gene: -
j_gene: TRBJ1-1
abundance: -
v_gene: TRBV5-5
CDR3aa: CASSRTDTSTEAFF
CDR3nt: TGTGCCAGCAGCCGGACGGACACGAGCACTGAAGCTTTCTTT

d_gene: -
j_gene: TRBJ2-7
abundance: -
v_gene: TRBV6-2/TRBV6-3
CDR3aa: CASSYSTAYEQYF
CDR3nt: TGTGCCAGCAGTTACTCGACTGCCTACGAGCAGTACTTC

d_gene: -
j_gene: TRBJ2-5
abundance: -
v_gene: TRBV6-5
CDR3aa: CASSLAWDQETQYF
CDR3nt: TGTGCCAGCAGCCTAGCGTGGGATCAAGAGACCCAGTACTTC

d_gene: TRBD1
j_gene: TRBJ1-4
abundance: -
v_gene: TRBV2
CDR3aa: CASRATGGTTNEKLFF
CDR3nt: TGTGCCAGCAGGGCGACAGGGGGCACGACTAATGAAAAACTGTTTTTT

d_gene: TRBD1
j_gene: TRBJ1-1
abundance: -
v_gene: TRBV19
CDR3aa: CASSNGQGRGTEAFF
CDR3nt: TGTGCCAGTAGTAACGGACAGGGAAGGGGCACTGAAGCTTTCTTT

d_gene: TRBD1
j_gene: TRBJ2-5
abundance: -
v_gene: TRBV7-2
CDR3aa: CASSRWTGGVGETQYF
CDR3nt: TGTGCCAGCAGCCGTTGGACAGGGGGTGTTGGAGAGACCCAGTACTTC

d_gene: TRBD1
j_gene: TRBJ2-7
abundance: -
v_gene: TRBV14
CDR3aa: CASSPEGQGAYEQYF
CDR3nt: TGTGCCAGCAGCCCCGAGGGACAGGGGGCCTACGAGCAGTACTTC

d_gene: -
j_gene: TRBJ2-5
abundance: -
v_gene: TRBV11-2
CDR3aa: CASSLVQGKETQYF
CDR3nt: TGTGCCAGCAGCTTAGTGCAGGGAAAAGAGACCCAGTACTTC

d_gene: TRBD1
j_gene: TRBJ2-3
abundance: many
v_gene: TRBV10-3
CDR3aa: CAISDRGQDTQYF
CDR3nt: TGTGCCATCAGTGACAGGGGGCAAGATACGCAGTATTTT

d_gene: -
j_gene: TRBJ1-4
abundance: -
v_gene: TRBV5-1
CDR3aa: CASSSLGKLTGKADEKLFF
CDR3nt: TGCGCCAGCAGCTCTTTGGGAAAGCTTACAGGGAAAGCGGATGAAAAACTGTTTTTT

d_gene: -
j_gene: TRBJ1-2
abundance: -
v_gene: TRBV19
CDR3aa: CASSQNYGYTF
CDR3nt: TGTGCCAGTAGTCAGAACTATGGCTACACCTTC

d_gene: TRBD1
j_gene: TRBJ2-1
abundance: once
v_gene: TRBV6-5
CDR3aa: CASRVRDSPYNEQFF
CDR3nt: TGTGCCAGCAGAGTCCGGGACAGTCCCTACAATGAGCAGTTCTTC

d_gene: -
j_gene: TRBJ2-2
abundance: -
v_gene: TRBV6-4
CDR3aa: CASSASGGDTGELFF
CDR3nt: TGTGCCAGCAGTGCATCTGGGGGCGATACCGGGGAGCTGTTTTTT

d_gene: -
j_gene: TRBJ2-1
abundance: -
v_gene: TRBV27
CDR3aa: CASSYSVAYNEQFF
CDR3nt: TGTGCCAGCAGTTACTCGGTAGCCTACAATGAGCAGTTCTTC

d_gene: TRBD1
j_gene: TRBJ2-7
abundance: few
v_gene: TRBV18
CDR3aa: CASSPTGGYEQYF
CDR3nt: TGTGCCAGCTCACCTACAGGGGGCTACGAGCAGTACTTC

d_gene: -
j_gene: TRBJ2-4
abundance: -
v_gene: TRBV29-1
CDR3aa: CSVSRSGAKNIQYF
CDR3nt: TGCAGCGTTTCCCGTAGCGGAGCCAAAAACATTCAGTACTTC

d_gene: -
j_gene: TRBJ1-1
abundance: -
v_gene: TRBV11-2
CDR3aa: CASRDYTEAFF
CDR3nt: TGTGCCAGCAGGGACTACACTGAAGCTTTCTTT